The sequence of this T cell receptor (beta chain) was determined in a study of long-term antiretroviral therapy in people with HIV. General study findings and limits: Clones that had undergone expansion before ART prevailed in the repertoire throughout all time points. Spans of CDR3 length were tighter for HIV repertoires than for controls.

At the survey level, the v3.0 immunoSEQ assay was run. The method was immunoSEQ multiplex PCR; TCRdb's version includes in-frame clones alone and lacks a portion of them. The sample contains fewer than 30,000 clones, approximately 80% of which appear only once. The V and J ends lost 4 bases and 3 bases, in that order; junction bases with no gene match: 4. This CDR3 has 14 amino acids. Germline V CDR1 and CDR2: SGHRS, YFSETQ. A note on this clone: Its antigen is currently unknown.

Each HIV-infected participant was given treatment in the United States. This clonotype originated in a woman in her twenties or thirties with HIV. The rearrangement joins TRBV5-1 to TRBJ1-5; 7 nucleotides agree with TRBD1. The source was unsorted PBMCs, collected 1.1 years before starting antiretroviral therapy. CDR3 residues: CASSLTGVNQPQHF. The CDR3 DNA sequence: TGCGCCAGCAGCCTTACAGGGGTCAATCAGCCCCAGCATTTT.